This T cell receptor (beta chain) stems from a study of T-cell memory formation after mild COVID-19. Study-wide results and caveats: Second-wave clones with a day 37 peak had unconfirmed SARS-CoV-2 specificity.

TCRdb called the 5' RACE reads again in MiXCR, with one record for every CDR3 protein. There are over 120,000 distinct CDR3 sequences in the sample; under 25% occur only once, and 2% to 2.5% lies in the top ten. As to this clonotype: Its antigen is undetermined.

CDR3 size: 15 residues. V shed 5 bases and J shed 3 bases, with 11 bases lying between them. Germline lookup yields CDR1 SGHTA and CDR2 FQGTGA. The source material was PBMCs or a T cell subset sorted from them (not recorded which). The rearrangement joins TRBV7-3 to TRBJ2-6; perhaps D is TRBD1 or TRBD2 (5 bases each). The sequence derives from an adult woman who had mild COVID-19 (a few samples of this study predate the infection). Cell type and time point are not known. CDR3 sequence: CASSPGAVGANVLTF. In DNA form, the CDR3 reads TGTGCCAGCAGCCCCGGGGCGGTTGGGGCCAACGTCCTGACTTTC.